This is a list of T cell receptor beta chains from one sample in a study of cytomegalovirus exposure and HLA in healthy donors. The repertoire was sequenced with immunoSEQ multiplex PCR; TCRdb's copy has only in-frame clones and lacks some. The sample lists some 220,000 clones; just over 75% were seen once. The sequenced material came from PBMCs. The origin of the receptors is a woman in her sixties or seventies in good health and CMV-seropositive. The CDR3 runs from the conserved cysteine through the conserved F or W. The D gene is left open where the match is weak.

-	TRBV5-6	TRBJ1-1	TGTGCCAGCGGACGGGAAGCTGAAGCTTTCTTT	CASGREAEAFF
TRBD1	TRBV5-1	TRBJ1-5	TGCGCCAGCAGTCCTACGACAGGGATCAATCAGCCCCAGCATTTT	CASSPTTGINQPQHF
TRBD2	TRBV19	TRBJ2-3	TGTGCCAGTACCCCGGCCACTAGCGGGGGGCGAGATACGCAGTATTTT	CASTPATSGGRDTQYF
-	TRBV19	TRBJ1-2	TGTGCCAGTCACGACCCCAGAACAGGGACCTATGGCTACACCTTC	CASHDPRTGTYGYTF
TRBD1	TRBV6-5	TRBJ2-3	TGTGCCAGCACTCCTGGCAACAGGGGGCGAAATACGCAGTATTTT	CASTPGNRGRNTQYF
-	TRBV19	TRBJ1-5	TGTGCCAGTACCCCTGGAGGCAATCAGCCCCAGCATTTT	CASTPGGNQPQHF
TRBD1	TRBV5-6	TRBJ2-3	TGTGCCAGCAGCTTGTGGGGACAGCGGTCCACAGATACGCAGTATTTT	CASSLWGQRSTDTQYF
-	TRBV7-9	TRBJ2-6	TGTGCCAGCAGCTCTCTGGGGAACAGGCCGACTTCTGGGGCCAACGTCCTGACTTTC	CASSSLGNRPTSGANVLTF
-	TRBV6-5	TRBJ1-2	TGTGCCAGCAGTTACTCGACCGGGAACTATGGCTACACCTTC	CASSYSTGNYGYTF
-	TRBV28	TRBJ2-7	TGTGCCAGCAGTATGCCACAGGGCTACGAGCAGTACTTC	CASSMPQGYEQYF